The present TCR beta chain was sequenced within a study of PD-1 blockade in mismatch repair-deficient tumors. The germline V gene has CDR1 ENHRY and CDR2 SYGVKD. The CDR3 covers 12 residues. The V gene lost 7 bases and the J gene lost 4 bases, with 10 bases spanning the gap. Assay used: immunoSEQ multiplex PCR; TCRdb lists only in-frame clones, some missing. Of tens of thousands of clones listed, approximately 81% are singletons. This clone was detected only once. The clonotype was recovered from an adult with mismatch repair-deficient cancer. Material: peripheral blood, obtained 12 weeks after starting pembrolizumab. The chain uses TRBV10-3 and TRBJ1-2, with D unresolved. In nucleotides, the CDR3 is TGTGCCATCATGGGAGAAGCCTATGGCTACACCTTC. Its protein is CAIMGEAYGYTF.